One and the same sample provided the 9 T cell receptor beta chains below, sequenced in a study of cytomegalovirus exposure and HLA in healthy donors. The PCR contained 60 Vbeta and 13 Jbeta primers. This table comes from immunoSEQ multiplex PCR, and its TCRdb copy is limited to in-frame clones, with some not included. The table shows roughly 110,000 clones, with 60% to 80% occurring only once. The specimen sequenced was PBMCs. The receptors were sampled from a boy aged 5-17 years in good health and CMV-seronegative.

V is TRBV30 and J is TRBJ1-2, with 9 nucleotides matching TRBD1. V shed 4 bases and J 8 bases; nucleotides not matched to a gene: 8. CDR1 and CDR2 from the germline V gene are GTSNPN and SVGIG (reference sequence). This CDR3 spans 13 amino acids. The CDR3 sequence: CAWTFTGGAGYTF. The CDR3 coding sequence is TGTGCCTGGACCTTTACAGGGGGCGCGGGCTACACCTTC.

The CDR3 DNA is TGTGCCAGCAGCCAGACTACAGGGTGGGGTGAAAAACTGTTTTTT. Protein: CASSQTTGWGEKLFF. The rearrangement uses TRBV7-6 and TRBJ1-4, with a possible D match to TRBD1 (6 bases). The CDR3 runs 15 residues. In germline, CDR1 is SGHVS, CDR2 FNYEAQ. The V and J ends lost 5 bases and 7 bases respectively, with 17 bases between them.

This clone has more than one count but fewer than ten. The chain joins TRBV6-5 to TRBJ1-2; 10 positions match TRBD1. V shed 7 bases and J 7 bases; nucleotides not matched to a gene: 9. The CDR3 spans 14 residues. The germline gives CDR1 MNHEY, CDR2 SVGAGI. The CDR3 nucleotides read TGTGCCAGCACCCTTGGGACAGGGGAAAGTGGCTACACCTTC. As protein: CASTLGTGESGYTF.

The rearrangement joins TRBV10-3 to TRBJ2-2; 10 bases agree with TRBD1. The CDR3 spans 16 residues. Trimming took 2 bases from V and 7 from J; bases not matched to a gene: 7. Germline CDR1 and CDR2: ENHRY and SYGVKD. The CDR3 DNA follows: TGTGCCATCAGTGAGGCGGGACAGGGGTACCACGGGGAGCTGTTTTTT. It is translated as CAISEAGQGYHGELFF.

The chain has TRBV10-3 and TRBJ1-2; D is possibly TRBD1 (5 bases). The germline gives CDR1 ENHRY, CDR2 SYGVKD. The germline V and J ends were trimmed by 4 bases and 1 base, with 10 bases remaining between them. The CDR3 has 14 residues. Here the CDR3 DNA reads TGTGCCATCAGTGGACAGTGGCTTAACTATGGCTACACCTTC. Translated: CAISGQWLNYGYTF.

V and J are TRBV6-6 and TRBJ2-7; tentative D call: TRBD1 (6 bases). Deletions cut 6 bases from V and 3 bases from J, with 18 bases between. CDR3 length equals 15 residues. Germline V lookup: CDR1 MNHNY, CDR2 SVGAGI (reference sequence). The CDR3: CASSSRSGHYYEQYF. The DNA of the CDR3 is TGTGCCAGCAGCTCAAGGTCGGGACACTACTACGAGCAGTACTTC.

CDR3 protein: CASLPGGQETQYF. The CDR3 DNA sequence: TGTGCCAGCCTGCCCGGGGGCCAAGAGACCCAGTACTTC. The chain uses TRBV28 and TRBJ2-5; tentative D call: TRBD2 (6 bases). The V and J ends lost 8 bases and 1 base respectively, with 11 bases between them. The germline V gene has CDR1 MDHEN and CDR2 SYDVKM. The CDR3 is made up of 13 amino acids.

V usage is TRBV6-4 and J usage is TRBJ2-3; 11 bases map to TRBD2. J gave up 4 bases and V 3 bases, and 6 bases lay outside the gene matches. This CDR3 has 16 residues. The germline V gene encodes CDR1 MRHNA and CDR2 SNTAGT. As DNA, the CDR3 is TGTGCCAGCAGTGAAGGTCTAGCGGGAGGACCAGATACGCAGTATTTT. Protein product: CASSEGLAGGPDTQYF.

V and J are TRBV7-2 and TRBJ2-7; 11 bases are shared with TRBD1. V shed 5 bases, J shed 7 bases, and the junction held 7 bases outside the gene matches. The CDR3 length is 14 residues. CDR1 is SGHTA, CDR2 FQGNSA, per germline. The CDR3 reads CASSQGTGGREQYF. Written as DNA, the CDR3 is TGTGCCAGCAGCCAGGGGACAGGGGGGAGGGAGCAGTACTTC.